This entry is about one T cell receptor (beta chain). These data are taken from a study of OX40 agonist ivuxolimab in advanced cancers. Study background: Of mixed ages from about 20 to 80 and averaging approximately 60 years, the group was more than 65% male.

The CDR3 is 15 amino acids. Germline CDR1 MNHEY, CDR2 SVGAGI. V gave up 0 bases and J gave up 0 bases, with 6 bases separating them. The data were produced by immunoSEQ multiplex PCR, yet TCRdb's version contains in-frame clones alone and is incomplete. Of some 97,000 clones listed, 91% were seen once; the top ten hold 0.5% to 0.65%. Sequences were derived from CD4+ or CD8+ T cells sorted from blood, sampled in a trial of the OX40 agonist ivuxolimab. This TCR came from an adult with an advanced solid tumor such as melanoma, head and neck, liver or kidney cancer. The V gene is TRBV6-5, the J gene TRBJ2-1; TRBD2 might be the D (6 bases). CDR3 nucleotides: TGTGCCAGCAGTTACTCCGGGGGCTCCTACAATGAGCAGTTCTTC. This gives the protein CASSYSGGSYNEQFF.